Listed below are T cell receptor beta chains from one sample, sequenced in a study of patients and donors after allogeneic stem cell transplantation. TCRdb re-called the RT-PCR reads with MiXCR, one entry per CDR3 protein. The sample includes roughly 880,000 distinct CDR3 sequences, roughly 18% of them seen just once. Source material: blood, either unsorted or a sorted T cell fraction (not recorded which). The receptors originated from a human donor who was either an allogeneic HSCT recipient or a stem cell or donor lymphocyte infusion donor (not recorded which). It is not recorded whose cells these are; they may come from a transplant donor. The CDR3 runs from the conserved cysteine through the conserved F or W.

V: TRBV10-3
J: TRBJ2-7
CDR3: CAISEGDRGLSYEQYF

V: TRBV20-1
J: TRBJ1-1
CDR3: CSPLMGAFF

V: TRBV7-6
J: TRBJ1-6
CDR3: CASSLAHRAASGSPLHF

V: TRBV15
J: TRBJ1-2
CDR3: CATSRDGMHHTF

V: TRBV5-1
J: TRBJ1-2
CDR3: CASSPPQGYGHTF

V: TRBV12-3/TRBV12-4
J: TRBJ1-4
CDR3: CASSPGRVRSEKLFF

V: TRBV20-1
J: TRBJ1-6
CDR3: CSGRNRDNSPLHF

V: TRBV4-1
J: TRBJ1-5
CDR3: CASSQGPANQPQHF

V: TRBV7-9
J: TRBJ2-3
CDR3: CASISPLQSSTDTQYF

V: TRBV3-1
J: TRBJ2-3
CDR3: CASSRLNADTQYF

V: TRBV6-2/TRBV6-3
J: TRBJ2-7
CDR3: CASNKNRDRGQGASYEQYF

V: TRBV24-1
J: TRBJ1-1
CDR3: CATSVTGAAGEAFF

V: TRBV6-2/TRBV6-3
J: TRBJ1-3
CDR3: CASSRGESAGNTIYF

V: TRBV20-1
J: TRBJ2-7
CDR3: CSASPPGGQGKGVYEQYF

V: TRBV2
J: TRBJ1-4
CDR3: CASLGGGEKLFF

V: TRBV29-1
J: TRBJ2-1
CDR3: CSFQRRLAGGNEQFF

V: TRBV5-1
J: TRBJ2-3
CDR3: CASSLALAGASDTQYF

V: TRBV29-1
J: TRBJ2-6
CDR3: CSVEDRGLISGANVLTF

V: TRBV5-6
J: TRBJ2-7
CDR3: CASSLGRGLSGSSYEQYF

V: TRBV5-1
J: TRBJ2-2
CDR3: CASSPGFAGGRSTGELFF

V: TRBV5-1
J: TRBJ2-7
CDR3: CASRASGYEQYF

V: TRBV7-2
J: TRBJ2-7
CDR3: CASSSGLAGFYEQYF

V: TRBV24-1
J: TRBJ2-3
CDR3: CATSLSTGGIRHTQYF

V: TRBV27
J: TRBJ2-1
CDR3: CASSIAGADNEQFF

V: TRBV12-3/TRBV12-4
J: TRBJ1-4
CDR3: CASSLNGLANEKLFF

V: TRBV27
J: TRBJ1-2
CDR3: CASSPQGEGVYGYTF

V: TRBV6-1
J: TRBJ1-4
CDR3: CASSPGGGGTATNEKLFF

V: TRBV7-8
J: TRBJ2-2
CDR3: CASSLWASGGYSNTGELFF

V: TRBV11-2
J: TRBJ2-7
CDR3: CASSTAYEQYF

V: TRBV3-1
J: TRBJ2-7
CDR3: CASSHRPRRAGAYEQYF

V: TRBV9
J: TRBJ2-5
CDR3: CASSGPRAETQYF

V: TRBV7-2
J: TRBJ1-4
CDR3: CASSLGGPGEKLFF

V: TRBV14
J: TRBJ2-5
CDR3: CASSQFPGLRNQETQYF

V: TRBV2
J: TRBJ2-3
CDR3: CASKGQESTDTQYF

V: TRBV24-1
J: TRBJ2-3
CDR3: CATSARAITDTQYF

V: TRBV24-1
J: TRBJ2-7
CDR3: CATSDSTGAGVSYEQYF

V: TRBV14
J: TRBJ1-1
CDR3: CASSQDIGGLTEAFF

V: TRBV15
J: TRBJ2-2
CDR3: CATSRDLSAGGMRTGELFF

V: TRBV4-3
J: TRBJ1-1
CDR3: CASSQVRGMAIMNTEAFF

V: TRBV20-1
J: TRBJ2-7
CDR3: CSAQTEYEQYF

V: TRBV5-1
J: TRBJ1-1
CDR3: CASSFEAFF

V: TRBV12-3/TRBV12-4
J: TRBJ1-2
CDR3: CASSWGTGNYGYTF

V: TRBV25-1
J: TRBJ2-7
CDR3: CASSESRGQEVYEQYF

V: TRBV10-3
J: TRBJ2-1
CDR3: CAISLDNEQFF

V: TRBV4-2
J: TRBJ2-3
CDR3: CASSHEPISTDTQYF